The TCR beta chain under discussion was sequenced for a study of early T cells in non-severe SARS-CoV-2 infection. Regarding the study as a whole: Lookups in VDJdb leaned toward anti-spike CD8 responses and missed private and CD4 specificities.

This clonotype showed up just a few times. Its matching antigen is unknown. In TCRdb, the 5' RACE reads were re-called with MiXCR into one record per CDR3 protein. The sample yields under 85,000 distinct CDR3 sequences, 10% to 15% seen once. The CDR3 sequence is 17 residues long. The V gene's germline CDR1 is SNHLY and CDR2 FYNNEI. V trimming: 6 bases; J trimming: 0 bases; junction bases outside the gene matches: 12. The source material was whole blood. The receptor was isolated from an adult who was a healthcare worker with PCR-confirmed SARS-CoV-2 infection or an uninfected control (not recorded which). This sequence joins TRBV2 and TRBJ2-3, with TRBD2 identical over 7 bases. CDR3 in DNA: TGTGCCAGCAGGGCTCAACTAGCGCTGGGAAGCACAGATACGCAGTATTTT. This encodes CASRAQLALGSTDTQYF. The full variable domain, its missing parts supplied by reference TRBV2 and TRBJ2-3, is EPEVTQTPSHQVTQMGQEVILRCVPISNHLYFYWYRQILGQKVEFLVSFYNNEISEKSEIFDDQFSVERPDGSNFTLKIRSTKLEDSAMYFCASRAQLALGSTDTQYFGPGTRLTVL.